These 18 T cell receptor beta chains share one sample of origin, sequenced in a study of radiation and T cells in renal cell carcinoma. Assay used: immunoSEQ multiplex PCR; TCRdb lists only in-frame clones, some missing. Of fewer than 25,000 clones in the sample, around 47% were seen once. Documented treatment: 15 Gy SBRT to primary tumor, nephrectomy 4 weeks later. Sequenced here: tumor tissue, sampled from a patient whose treatment included radiotherapy and nephrectomy. The receptors were gathered from a woman between 45 and 65 years old with renal cell carcinoma.

The rearrangement uses TRBV13 and TRBJ2-4, with a possible D match to TRBD2 (6 bases). The germline V gene has CDR1 PRHDT and CDR2 FYEKMQ (reference sequence). Trimming removed 7 bases from V and 6 bases from J, with 16 bases in between. The CDR3 spans 14 residues. The CDR3 DNA follows: TGTGCCAGCACCCCCCCGGGGGTGAGAAACATTCAGTACTTC. It codes for CASTPPGVRNIQYF.

The chain uses TRBV5-5 and TRBJ2-3; D is ambiguous. Looked up from germline, CDR1 is SGHKS and CDR2 is YYEKEE (reference sequence). The ends were cut back, 2 bases at V and 0 bases at J, with 13 bases in the middle. This CDR3 contains 16 residues. CDR3: CASSFRAASSTDTQYF. The CDR3 DNA follows: TGTGCCAGCAGCTTCCGGGCCGCCTCCAGCACAGATACGCAGTATTTT.

On this clone itself: Different DNA sequences within this sample yield the same CDR3. The rearrangement joins TRBV10-3 to TRBJ2-3, with D perhaps matching TRBD2 (8 bases). The CDR3 is made up of 16 amino acids. Per the germline V gene, CDR1 is ENHRY and CDR2 is SYGVKD. Trimming removed 6 bases at V and 0 bases at J, with 16 bases between. In DNA, the CDR3 is TGTGCCATCAGCGGGGGGGACAGCCGAAGCACAGATACGCAGTATTTT. This encodes CAISGGDSRSTDTQYF.

This clone was observed at least ten times. The chain couples TRBV9 to TRBJ1-3; 7 nucleotides agree with TRBD1. The CDR3 covers 15 residues. Germline CDR1 and CDR2: SGDLS and YYNGEE. Germline trimming cut 4 bases from V and 0 bases from J; bases unmatched to any gene: 4. In DNA, the CDR3 is TGTGCCAGCAGCTCGGGACAGTCCTCTGGAAACACCATATATTTT. This translates into CASSSGQSSGNTIYF.

The V gene is TRBV13, the J gene TRBJ1-1, with 8 bases fitting TRBD1. This CDR3 has 16 residues. V shed 5 bases and J 3 bases; nucleotides not matched to a gene: 11. Germline V CDR1 and CDR2: PRHDT, FYEKMQ (reference sequence). As DNA, the CDR3 is TGTGCCAGCAGCCCAGGACAGGGAACCATACACACTGAAGCTTTCTTT. Translating gives CASSPGQGTIHTEAFF.

The chain links TRBV7-2 to TRBJ2-5; tentatively, D is TRBD1 (6 bases). This CDR3 is 15 amino acids long. Germline CDR1 and CDR2: SGHTA and FQGNSA. Trimming pared 5 bases from V and 1 base from J, leaving 14 bases between. CDR3 bases: TGTGCCAGCAGCCAGGGGAACTACCCCCAAGAGACCCAGTACTTC. Encoded protein: CASSQGNYPQETQYF.

The chain uses TRBV25-1 and TRBJ2-7; 8 bases fit TRBD1. V trimming: 5 bases; J trimming: 5 bases; junction bases outside the gene matches: 5. The CDR3 spans 13 residues. Per the germline V gene, CDR1 is MGHDK and CDR2 is SYGVNS. The CDR3 sequence: CASSPQGADEQYF. The CDR3 DNA reads as TGTGCCAGCAGTCCCCAGGGGGCGGACGAGCAGTACTTC.

The chain has TRBV30 and TRBJ2-1, with unresolved D. The V gene lost 4 bases and the J gene lost 3 bases, with 4 bases spanning the gap. Germline V gives CDR1 GTSNPN, CDR2 SVGIG (reference sequence). This CDR3 spans 11 amino acids. The DNA for the CDR3 is TGTGCCTGGAAGGACTACAATGAGCAGTTCTTC. Translating it yields CAWKDYNEQFF.

This clone was observed at least ten times. The V gene is TRBV7-9, the J gene TRBJ2-7; 9 bases align to TRBD2. Germline CDR1 is SEHNR and CDR2 is FQNEAQ (reference sequence). Unmatched junction bases numbered 6, after V lost 2 bases and J lost 4 bases. CDR3 length: 15 residues. CDR3 residues: CASSLSQAGGYEQYF. The CDR3 DNA reads as TGTGCCAGCAGCTTATCCCAAGCGGGGGGTTACGAGCAGTACTTC.

V is TRBV6-5 and J is TRBJ1-6; a weak D match, TRBD1 (6 bases). Germline loops: CDR1 MNHEY, CDR2 SVGAGI. V was shortened by 4 bases and J by 10 bases, with 8 bases between the two germline ends. CDR3 length equals 12 residues. The CDR3 loop reads CASSLGASPLHF. The CDR3, as DNA: TGTGCCAGCAGTTTGGGGGCCTCACCCCTCCACTTT.

The chain combines TRBV25-1 with TRBJ2-7; weak D call: TRBD1 (6 bases). CDR1 is MGHDK and CDR2 is SYGVNS in the germline V gene. The CDR3 contains 15 residues. Trimming left V 3 bases short and J 5 bases short, with 17 bases between. The CDR3 nucleotides read TGTGCCAGCAGTGAGTGGAATGAGGGACACCACGAGCAGTACTTC. This translates into CASSEWNEGHHEQYF.

The chain is built from TRBV7-2 and TRBJ2-2, with D perhaps being TRBD1 or TRBD2 (5 bases each). The length of the CDR3 is 14 residues. Germline loops: CDR1 SGHTA, CDR2 FQGNSA. Between the trimmed V and J ends, which lost 3 bases and 6 bases, there was a span of 11 bases. As DNA, the CDR3 is TGTGCCAGCAGCTTTACTGGGGGTCCCGGGGAGCTGTTTTTT. Its translation: CASSFTGGPGELFF.

The chain joins TRBV7-3 to TRBJ2-7; D gene ambiguous. Germline values: CDR1 SGHTA, CDR2 FQGTGA. Trimming removed 11 bases at V and 3 bases at J, with 17 bases between. The CDR3 is 13 residues long. The CDR3 loop is CAGKGPGHYEQYF. The CDR3 bases are TGTGCCGGTAAGGGCCCGGGCCACTACGAGCAGTACTTC.

This rearrangement joins TRBV6-1 to TRBJ1-1; D perhaps matches TRBD1 (6 bases). The V and J ends lost 7 bases and 7 bases respectively, with 16 bases between them. The germline gives CDR1 MNHNS, CDR2 SASEGT. This CDR3 is built from 13 residues. CDR3 nucleotides: TGTGCCAGCACAGCGAGGGGGGGGCGTGAAGCTTTCTTT. Translated: CASTARGGREAFF.

The CDR3 is CASSQERGRFTEAFF. In nucleotides, the CDR3 is TGTGCCAGCAGCCAAGAGCGGGGGAGATTTACTGAAGCTTTCTTT. This rearrangement joins TRBV4-2 to TRBJ1-1; the D gene is possibly TRBD1 (5 bases). The CDR3 runs to 15 residues. Trimming left V 0 bases short and J 5 bases short, with 13 bases between. Germline CDR1 reads LGHNA; CDR2 reads YNFKEQ.

This clone was picked up a small number of times. The gene calls are TRBV5-6 and TRBJ1-2, with TRBD1 matching 7 bases. This CDR3 has 16 amino acids. Per the germline V gene, CDR1 is SGHDT and CDR2 is YYEEEE. The ends lost 0 bases at V and 2 bases at J; junction bases unmatched: 7. The DNA of the CDR3 is TGTGCCAGCAGCTTGGCCACCTACAGGGGAAACTATGGCTACACCTTC. This codes for CASSLATYRGNYGYTF.

This clone occurred a few times. J is TRBJ2-3 and V is TRBV6-5; 7 bases match TRBD1. The germline V gene encodes CDR1 MNHEY and CDR2 SVGAGI. Trimming cost V 3 bases and J 4 bases; bases outside gene matches: 7. The CDR3 extends over 15 amino acids. In DNA, the CDR3 is TGTGCCAGCAGTTATTCTCCGACAGGGTCAGATACGCAGTATTTT. This translates into CASSYSPTGSDTQYF.

This clone was seen only a few times. This rearrangement joins TRBV4-1 to TRBJ1-2; D possibly corresponds to TRBD1 (6 bases). The CDR3 runs to 15 residues. The V gene lost 2 bases and the J gene lost 0 bases, with 10 bases spanning the gap. Germline CDR1 is MGHRA and CDR2 is YSYEKL. The CDR3 DNA follows: TGCGCCAGCAGCCAAAACAGGGATTCTAACTATGGCTACACCTTC. This gives the protein CASSQNRDSNYGYTF.